This T cell receptor beta chain stems from a study of blood T cell repertoires in COVID-19. The assay was immunoSEQ multiplex PCR, and TCRdb's table has in-frame clones only and misses some. The sample gives around 120,000 clones, over 70% of which show up once; roughly 2% is in the top ten. This CDR3 has 13 amino acids. The V gene lost 0 bases and the J gene lost 5 bases, with 7 bases spanning the gap. The germline CDR1 and CDR2 sequences are MGHDK and SYGVNS. The V and J genes are TRBV25-1 and TRBJ2-5; D remains unclear. This sequence was found in a man aged 70 or older with acute or convalescent COVID-19. Sample: peripheral blood. The CDR3 DNA reads TGTGCCAGCAGTGAATATATTTCCGAGACCCAGTACTTC. Translated: CASSEYISETQYF.